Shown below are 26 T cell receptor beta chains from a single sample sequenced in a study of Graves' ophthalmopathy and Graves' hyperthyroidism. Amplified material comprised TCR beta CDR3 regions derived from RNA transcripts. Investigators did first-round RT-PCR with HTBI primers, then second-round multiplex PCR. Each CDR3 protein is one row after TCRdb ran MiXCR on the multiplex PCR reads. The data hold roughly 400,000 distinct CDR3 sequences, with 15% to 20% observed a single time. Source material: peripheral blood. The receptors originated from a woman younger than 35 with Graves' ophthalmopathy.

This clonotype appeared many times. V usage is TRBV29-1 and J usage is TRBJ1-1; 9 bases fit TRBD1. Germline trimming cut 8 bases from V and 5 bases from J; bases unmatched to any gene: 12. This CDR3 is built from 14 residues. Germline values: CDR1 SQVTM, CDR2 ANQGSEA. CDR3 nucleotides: TGCAGCTTTATTCCGGGACAGGGTAGAACTGAAGCTTTCTTT. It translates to CSFIPGQGRTEAFF.

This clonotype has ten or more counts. The CDR3 DNA is TGTGCCAGCATGGGAGTAGACAGGGGGCCGTACGAGCAGTACTTC. It encodes CASMGVDRGPYEQYF. The chain is built from TRBV6-5 and TRBJ2-7; 10 bases fit TRBD1. Per the germline V gene, CDR1 is MNHEY and CDR2 is SVGAGI. The V gene end was trimmed by 7 bases and the J gene end by 4 bases; junction bases not matched to a gene: 10. The CDR3 loop spans 15 amino acids.

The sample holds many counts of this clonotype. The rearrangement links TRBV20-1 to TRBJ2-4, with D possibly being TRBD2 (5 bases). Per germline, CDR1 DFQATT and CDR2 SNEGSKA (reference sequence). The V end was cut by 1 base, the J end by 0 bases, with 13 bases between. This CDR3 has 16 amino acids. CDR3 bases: TGCAGTGCTAGAGCCCCTCCCCGGGAAGCCAAAAACATTCAGTACTTC. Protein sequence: CSARAPPREAKNIQYF.

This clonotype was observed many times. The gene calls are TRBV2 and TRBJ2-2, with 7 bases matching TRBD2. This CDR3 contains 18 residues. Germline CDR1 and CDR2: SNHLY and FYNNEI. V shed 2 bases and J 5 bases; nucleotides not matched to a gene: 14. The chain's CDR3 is CASSETLLWGGRTGELFF. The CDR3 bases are TGTGCCAGCAGTGAAACGTTGCTATGGGGGGGTCGGACCGGGGAGCTGTTTTTT.

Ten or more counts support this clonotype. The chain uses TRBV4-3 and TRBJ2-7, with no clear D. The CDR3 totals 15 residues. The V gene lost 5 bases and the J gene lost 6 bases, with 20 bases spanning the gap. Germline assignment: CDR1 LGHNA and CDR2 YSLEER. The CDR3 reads CASSYTAGGTSEQYF. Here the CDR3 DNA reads TGCGCCAGCAGCTACACGGCAGGCGGTACTTCCGAGCAGTACTTC.

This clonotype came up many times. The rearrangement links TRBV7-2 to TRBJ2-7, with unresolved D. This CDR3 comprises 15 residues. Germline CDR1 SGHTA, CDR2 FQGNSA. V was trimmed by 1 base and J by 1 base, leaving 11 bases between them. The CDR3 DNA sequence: TGTGCCAGCAGCTTAGTATCGGACGGTTCCTACGAGCAGTACTTC. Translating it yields CASSLVSDGSYEQYF.

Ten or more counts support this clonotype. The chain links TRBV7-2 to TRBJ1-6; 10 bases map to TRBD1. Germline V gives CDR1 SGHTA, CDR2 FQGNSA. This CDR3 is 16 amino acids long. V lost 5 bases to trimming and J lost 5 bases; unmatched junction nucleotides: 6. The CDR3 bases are TGTGCCAGCAGCCCTAGGACAGGGGGGGATAATTCACCCCTCCACTTT. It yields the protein CASSPRTGGDNSPLHF.

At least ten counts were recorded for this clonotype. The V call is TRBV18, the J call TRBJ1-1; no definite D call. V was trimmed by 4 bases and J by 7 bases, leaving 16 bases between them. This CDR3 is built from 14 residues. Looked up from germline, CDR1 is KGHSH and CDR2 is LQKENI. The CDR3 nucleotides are TGTGCCAGCTCACTCCTCGGCGGCGGAGATGAAGCTTTCTTT. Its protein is CASSLLGGGDEAFF.

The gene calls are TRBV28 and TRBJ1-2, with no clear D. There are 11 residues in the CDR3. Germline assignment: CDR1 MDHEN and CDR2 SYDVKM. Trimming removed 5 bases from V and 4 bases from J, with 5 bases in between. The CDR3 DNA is TGTGCCAGCAGTCCTGCCTATGGCTACACCTTC. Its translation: CASSPAYGYTF.

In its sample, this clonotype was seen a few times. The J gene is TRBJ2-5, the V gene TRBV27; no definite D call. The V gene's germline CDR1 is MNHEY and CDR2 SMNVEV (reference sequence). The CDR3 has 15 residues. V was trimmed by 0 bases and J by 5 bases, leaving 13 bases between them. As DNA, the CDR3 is TGTGCCAGCAGTTTATCAGGCAACTTTAGGGAGACCCAGTACTTC. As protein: CASSLSGNFRETQYF.

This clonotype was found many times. This CDR3 is CASSTPGGRYGYTF. CDR3 in DNA: TGTGCCAGCAGTACCCCGGGGGGCAGGTATGGCTACACCTTC. The rearrangement joins TRBV28 to TRBJ1-2, with a possible D match to TRBD1 (6 bases). V lost 5 bases and J 5 bases, leaving 15 bases between the germline ends. Germline V gene sequence: CDR1 MDHEN, CDR2 SYDVKM. CDR3 length equals 14 residues.

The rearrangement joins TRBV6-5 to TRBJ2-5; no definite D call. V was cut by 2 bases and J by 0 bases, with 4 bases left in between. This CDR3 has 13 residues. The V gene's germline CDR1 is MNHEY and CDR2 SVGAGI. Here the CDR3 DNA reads TGTGCCAGCAGTTACAGGGACCAAGAGACCCAGTACTTC. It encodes CASSYRDQETQYF.

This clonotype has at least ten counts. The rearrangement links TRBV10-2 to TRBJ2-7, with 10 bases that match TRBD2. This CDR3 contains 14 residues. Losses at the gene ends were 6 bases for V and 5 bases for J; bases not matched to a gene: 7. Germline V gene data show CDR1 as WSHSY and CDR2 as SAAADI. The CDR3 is CASSASGGLHEQYF. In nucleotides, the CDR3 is TGCGCCAGCAGCGCTAGCGGGGGCTTACACGAGCAGTACTTC.

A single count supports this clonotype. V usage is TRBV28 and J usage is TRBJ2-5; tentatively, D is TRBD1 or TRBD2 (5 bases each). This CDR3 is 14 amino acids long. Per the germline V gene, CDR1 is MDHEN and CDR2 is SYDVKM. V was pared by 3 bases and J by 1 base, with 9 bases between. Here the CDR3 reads CASSFWGSQETQYF. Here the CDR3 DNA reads TGTGCCAGCAGTTTTTGGGGGAGCCAAGAGACCCAGTACTTC.

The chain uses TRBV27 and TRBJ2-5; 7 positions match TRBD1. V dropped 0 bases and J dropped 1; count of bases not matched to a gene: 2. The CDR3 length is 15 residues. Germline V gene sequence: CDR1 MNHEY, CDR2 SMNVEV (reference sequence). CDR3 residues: CASSLSRQGQETQYF. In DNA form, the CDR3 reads TGTGCCAGCAGTTTATCCCGACAGGGCCAAGAGACCCAGTACTTC.

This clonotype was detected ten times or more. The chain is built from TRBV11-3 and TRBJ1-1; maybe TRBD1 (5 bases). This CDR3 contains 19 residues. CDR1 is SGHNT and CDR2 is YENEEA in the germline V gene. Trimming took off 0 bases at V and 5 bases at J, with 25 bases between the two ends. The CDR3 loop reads CASSLDGPVSGQGGTEAFF. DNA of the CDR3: TGTGCCAGCAGCTTAGATGGACCCGTATCCGGTCAGGGAGGGACTGAAGCTTTCTTT.

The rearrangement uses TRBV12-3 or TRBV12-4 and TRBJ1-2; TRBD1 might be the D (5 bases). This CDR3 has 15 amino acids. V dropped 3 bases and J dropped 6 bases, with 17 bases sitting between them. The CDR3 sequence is CASSFGADPSDGYTF. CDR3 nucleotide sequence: TGTGCCAGCAGTTTTGGGGCAGACCCTTCGGATGGCTACACCTTC.

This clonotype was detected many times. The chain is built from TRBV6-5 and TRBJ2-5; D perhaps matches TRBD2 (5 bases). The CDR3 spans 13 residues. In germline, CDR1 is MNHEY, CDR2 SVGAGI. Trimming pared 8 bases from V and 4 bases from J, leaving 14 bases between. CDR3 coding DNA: TGTGCCAGCCTCTACGGGGTGGGAGAGACCCAGTACTTC. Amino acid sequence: CASLYGVGETQYF.

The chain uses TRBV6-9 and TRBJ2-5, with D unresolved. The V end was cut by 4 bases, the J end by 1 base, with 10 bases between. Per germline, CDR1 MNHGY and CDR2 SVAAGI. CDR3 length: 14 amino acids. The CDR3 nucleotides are TGTGCCAGCAGTTTAACGTACGCCCAAGAGACCCAGTACTTC. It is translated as CASSLTYAQETQYF.

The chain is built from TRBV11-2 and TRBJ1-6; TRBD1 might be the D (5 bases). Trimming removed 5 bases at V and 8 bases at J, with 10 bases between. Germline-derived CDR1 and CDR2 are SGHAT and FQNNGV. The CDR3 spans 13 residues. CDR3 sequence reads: CASSPPRDSPLHF. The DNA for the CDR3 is TGTGCCAGCAGCCCACCCAGGGATTCACCCCTCCACTTT.

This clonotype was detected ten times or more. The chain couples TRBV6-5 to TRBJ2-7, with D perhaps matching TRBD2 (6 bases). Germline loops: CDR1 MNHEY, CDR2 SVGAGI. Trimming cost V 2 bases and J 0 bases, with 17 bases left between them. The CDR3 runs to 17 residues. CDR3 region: CASSYRKTRQRSYEQYF. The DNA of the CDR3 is TGTGCCAGCAGTTACCGGAAGACTAGACAACGCTCCTACGAGCAGTACTTC.

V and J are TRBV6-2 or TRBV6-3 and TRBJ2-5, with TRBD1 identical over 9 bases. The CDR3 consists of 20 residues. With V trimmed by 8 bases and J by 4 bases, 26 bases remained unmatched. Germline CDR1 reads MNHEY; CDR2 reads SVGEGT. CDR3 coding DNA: TGTGCCAGCGCAGTTCCTAGAGGACAGGGGTTTCCCCCACCGAGAGAGACCCAGTACTTC. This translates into CASAVPRGQGFPPPRETQYF.

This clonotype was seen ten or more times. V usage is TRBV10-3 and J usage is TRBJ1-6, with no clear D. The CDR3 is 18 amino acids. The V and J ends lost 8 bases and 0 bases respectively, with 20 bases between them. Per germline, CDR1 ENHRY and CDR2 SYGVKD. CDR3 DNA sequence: TGTGCCATCTCCTCCTTCCCGGGTGAGAGCTCCTATAATTCACCCCTCCACTTT. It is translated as CAISSFPGESSYNSPLHF.

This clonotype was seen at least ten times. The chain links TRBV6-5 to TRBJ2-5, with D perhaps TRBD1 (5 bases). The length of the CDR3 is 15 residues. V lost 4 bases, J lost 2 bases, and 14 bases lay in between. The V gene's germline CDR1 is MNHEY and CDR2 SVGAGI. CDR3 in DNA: TGTGCCAGCAGTTTCCGACAGAGACAACAAGAGACCCAGTACTTC. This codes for CASSFRQRQQETQYF.

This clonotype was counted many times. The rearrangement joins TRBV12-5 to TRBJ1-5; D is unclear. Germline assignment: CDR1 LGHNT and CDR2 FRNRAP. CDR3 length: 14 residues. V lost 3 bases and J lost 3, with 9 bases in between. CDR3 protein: CASGFGPSNQPQHF. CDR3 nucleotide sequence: TGTGCTAGTGGTTTTGGACCTTCCAATCAGCCCCAGCATTTT. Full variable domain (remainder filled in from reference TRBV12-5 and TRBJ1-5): DARVTQTPRHKVTEMGQEVTMRCQPILGHNTVFWYRQTMMQGLELLAYFRNRAPLDDSGMPKDRFSAEMPDATLATLKIQPSEPRDSAVYFCASGFGPSNQPQHFGDGTRLSIL.

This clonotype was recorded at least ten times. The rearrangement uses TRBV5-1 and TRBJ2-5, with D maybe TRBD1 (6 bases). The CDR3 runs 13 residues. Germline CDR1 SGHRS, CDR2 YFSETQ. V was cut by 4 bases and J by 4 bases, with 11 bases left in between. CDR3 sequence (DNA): TGCGCCAGCAGCCGTGCCAGGGGAGAGACCCAGTACTTC. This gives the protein CASSRARGETQYF.